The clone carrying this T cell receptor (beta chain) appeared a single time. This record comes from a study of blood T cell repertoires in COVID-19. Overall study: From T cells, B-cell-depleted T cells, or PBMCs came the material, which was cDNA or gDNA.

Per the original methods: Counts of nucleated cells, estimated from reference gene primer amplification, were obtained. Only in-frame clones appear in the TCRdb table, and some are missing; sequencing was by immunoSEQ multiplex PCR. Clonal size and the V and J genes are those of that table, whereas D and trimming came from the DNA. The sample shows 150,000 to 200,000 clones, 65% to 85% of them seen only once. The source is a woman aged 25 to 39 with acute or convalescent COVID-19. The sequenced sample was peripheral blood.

CDR3 region: CASSQESGIAGSLDTQYF. The CDR3 nucleotides are TGCGCCAGCAGCCAAGAGTCTGGGATAGCGGGGAGTTTAGATACGCAGTATTTT. V gene TRBV4-3 combines with J gene TRBJ2-3, with TRBD2 identical over 8 bases. Germline trimming cut 0 bases from V and 5 bases from J; bases unmatched to any gene: 13. Germline V gene data show CDR1 as LGHNA and CDR2 as YSLEER. CDR3 length: 18 amino acids.